This is a list of T cell receptor beta chains from one sample in a study of blood T cell repertoires in COVID-19. The table came from immunoSEQ multiplex PCR; TCRdb's copy has only in-frame clones and leaves some out. The sample holds 70,000 to 100,000 clones, 88% seen once. The sequenced sample was peripheral blood. The receptors derive from a human donor in a cohort sampled during active COVID-19. Both conserved end residues are part of each CDR3. D genes are given only for firm matches. Some rows have no size entry. The others give once, few or many, or a class for an expanded clone.

j_gene,abundance,v_gene,d_gene,CDR3aa,CDR3nt
TRBJ1-6,once,TRBV21-1,.,CASSKRGRGIVNSPLHF,TGTGCCAGCAGCAAAAGGGGCAGGGGCATTGTCAATTCACCCCTCCACTTT
TRBJ1-5,once,TRBV28,.,CASRVPSDSSNQPQHF,TGTGCCAGCAGGGTACCATCGGACAGCAGCAATCAGCCCCAGCATTTT
TRBJ2-5,.,TRBV18,TRBD1,CASSPGTDQETQYF,TGTGCCAGCTCACCAGGGACAGATCAAGAGACCCAGTACTTC
TRBJ1-5,.,TRBV2,.,CASSGATGNQPQHF,TGTGCCAGCAGTGGGGCTACCGGAAATCAGCCCCAGCATTTT
TRBJ1-1,.,TRBV30,.,CAWTNIDKAFF,TGTGCCTGGACAAACATCGATAAAGCTTTCTTT
TRBJ2-7,.,TRBV28,.,CASSPSSAGISYEQYF,TGTGCCAGCAGTCCCTCCTCTGCGGGGATCTCCTACGAGCAGTACTTC
TRBJ1-5,few,TRBV7-9,.,CASSLSGGEQPQHF,TGTGCCAGCAGCTTAAGCGGGGGCGAACAGCCCCAGCATTTT
TRBJ2-3,.,TRBV10-3,.,CAISETGTDTQYF,TGTGCCATCAGTGAGACAGGGACAGATACGCAGTATTTT
TRBJ2-3,.,TRBV7-3,TRBD1,CASSSQGAGTQYF,TGTGCCAGCAGCTCGCAGGGGGCAGGCACGCAGTATTTT
TRBJ2-1,.,TRBV2,TRBD2,CASRRLAGGYNEQFF,TGTGCCAGCAGGAGACTAGCGGGGGGGTACAATGAGCAGTTCTTC
TRBJ1-2,.,TRBV2,TRBD1,CASSVQGNYGYTF,TGTGCCAGCAGTGTACAGGGGAACTATGGCTACACCTTC
TRBJ2-1,.,TRBV27,.,CASSQRQLATYNEQFF,TGTGCCAGCAGCCAACGACAGCTTGCCACCTACAATGAGCAGTTCTTC
TRBJ2-7,once,TRBV18,.,CASSRSGVPYEQYF,TGTGCCAGCTCCCGGTCGGGGGTACCCTACGAGCAGTACTTC
TRBJ1-1,.,TRBV28,.,CASSPDTEAFF,TGTGCCAGCAGCCCGGACACTGAAGCTTTCTTT
TRBJ2-1,.,TRBV5-5,.,CASSLEYTYNEQFF,TGTGCCAGCAGCTTGGAATATACCTACAATGAGCAGTTCTTC
TRBJ2-5,.,TRBV12-3/TRBV12-4,.,CASSSTEETQYF,TGTGCCAGCAGCTCGACAGAAGAGACCCAGTACTTC
TRBJ2-1,.,TRBV5-6,TRBD2,CASSLVGSGNLVDEQFF,TGTGCCAGCAGCTTGGTTGGTAGCGGGAACCTTGTGGATGAGCAGTTCTTC
TRBJ2-3,few,TRBV5-1,TRBD2,CASMTGRASGSRTDTQYF,TGCGCCAGCATGACAGGGAGGGCTAGCGGGAGTAGGACAGATACGCAGTATTTT
TRBJ2-7,.,TRBV6-6,TRBD1,CASSFGTAYEQYF,TGTGCCAGCAGTTTTGGGACAGCGTACGAGCAGTACTTC
TRBJ2-6,.,TRBV4-3,TRBD2,CASSQAGTSGNPGANVLTF,TGCGCCAGCAGCCAGGCCGGGACTAGCGGGAACCCTGGGGCCAACGTCCTGACTTTC
TRBJ1-2,.,TRBV24-1,TRBD1,CATSDPTTTGATPLYGYTF,TGTGCCACCAGTGACCCGACAACGACAGGGGCTACCCCCCTCTATGGCTACACCTTC
TRBJ1-4,.,TRBV19,.,CASSKGLVEKLFF,TGTGCCAGTAGCAAAGGACTGGTTGAAAAACTGTTTTTT
TRBJ2-1,.,TRBV2,.,CASSEGQVGNEQFF,TGTGCCAGCAGTGAAGGGCAGGTTGGCAATGAGCAGTTCTTC
TRBJ1-2,.,TRBV6-5,.,CASSFSHMDGYTF,TGTGCCAGCAGTTTCTCCCACATGGATGGCTACACCTTC
TRBJ2-7,.,TRBV18,.,CASSPSGARREQYF,TGTGCCAGCTCACCATCTGGGGCCAGGCGGGAGCAGTACTTC
TRBJ1-1,few,TRBV6-2/TRBV6-3,TRBD1,CASSYFGTGRAFF,TGTGCCAGCAGTTACTTCGGGACAGGGCGAGCTTTCTTT
TRBJ2-7,once,TRBV11-3,.,CASSQVHGGEQYF,TGTGCCAGCAGCCAAGTTCACGGAGGCGAGCAGTACTTC
TRBJ2-5,.,TRBV5-1,TRBD2,CASSLRLGLAGEETQYF,TGCGCCAGCAGCTTGCGTCTGGGACTAGCGGGGGAAGAGACCCAGTACTTC
TRBJ2-1,.,TRBV9,TRBD2,CASSPRSVLAGANNEQFF,TGTGCCAGCAGCCCCAGATCTGTACTAGCGGGGGCGAACAATGAGCAGTTCTTC
TRBJ2-5,.,TRBV10-3,TRBD1,CAIRTLDRAGAETQYF,TGTGCCATCAGGACTTTGGACAGGGCGGGCGCAGAGACCCAGTACTTC
TRBJ2-5,.,TRBV4-3,.,CASSQVFSGRETQYF,TGCGCCAGCAGCCAAGTTTTTAGCGGCAGAGAGACCCAGTACTTC